This is a list of T cell receptor beta chains from one sample in a study of Tregs in tolerant kidney transplant recipients. Repertoires were generated with immunoSEQ multiplex PCR, while TCRdb's copy carries only in-frame clones and drops some. The sample lists tens of thousands of clones; around 93% were seen once. The input for sequencing was Tregs from blood, taken before the transplant. All receptors come from a human donor who received a combined kidney and bone marrow transplant. Each CDR3 is given with its conserved first and last residue. The D gene is left open where the match is weak. Only part of the rows carry a size: once, few, many, or a class if the clone is expanded.

>TRBJ1-1|TRBD1|-|TRBV2|12
CASGQGFTEAFF
TGTGCCAGCGGACAGGGGTTCACTGAAGCTTTCTTT
>TRBJ2-7|TRBD1|-|TRBV18|14
CASSPDRGNYEQYF
TGTGCCAGCTCACCAGACAGGGGCAACTACGAGCAGTACTTC
>TRBJ1-1|-|-|TRBV29-1|13
CSVAWDPNTEAFF
TGCAGCGTTGCGTGGGACCCGAACACTGAAGCTTTCTTT
>TRBJ1-4|-|-|TRBV6-1|16
CASSERVGRTNEKLFF
TGTGCCAGCAGTGAACGGGTGGGGCGAACTAATGAAAAACTGTTTTTT
>TRBJ2-7|TRBD2|-|TRBV6-1|15
CASSLAGAASYEQYF
TGTGCCAGCAGTTTAGCGGGAGCGGCATCCTACGAGCAGTACTTC
>TRBJ2-3|-|-|TRBV4-2|16
CASSYVGSGHNQPQYF
TGTGCCAGCAGTTACGTCGGATCAGGGCACAATCAGCCCCAGTATTTT
>TRBJ2-3|TRBD2|-|TRBV4-2|18
CASSQVGAGVGSTDTQYF
TGTGCCAGCAGCCAAGTTGGGGCGGGAGTGGGAAGCACAGATACGCAGTATTTT
>TRBJ2-2|TRBD1|-|TRBV5-1|13
CASSFWEQGHLFF
TGCGCCAGCAGCTTTTGGGAACAGGGGCATCTGTTTTTT
>TRBJ2-3|-|-|TRBV6-5|13
CATTGDTTDTQYF
TGTGCCACCACCGGAGACACCACAGATACGCAGTATTTT
>TRBJ2-5|TRBD1|-|TRBV5-8|14
CASPDRVEQETQYF
TGTGCCAGCCCGGACAGGGTAGAACAAGAGACCCAGTACTTC
>TRBJ1-3|TRBD1|-|TRBV7-2|16
CASSLTGTGAGNTIYF
TGTGCCAGCAGCCTCACCGGGACAGGGGCTGGAAACACCATATATTTT
>TRBJ1-5|TRBD1|-|TRBV28|19
CASSSPPGTGFAWNQPQHF
TGTGCCAGCAGCTCTCCCCCCGGGACAGGGTTTGCGTGGAATCAGCCCCAGCATTTT
>TRBJ1-1|-|-|TRBV6-6|14
CASRSGYGKTEAFF
TGTGCCAGCAGATCAGGGTACGGAAAAACTGAAGCTTTCTTT
>TRBJ2-7|TRBD2|-|TRBV18|15
CASSPQRGGDYEQYF
TGTGCCAGCTCACCGCAGCGGGGGGGGGACTACGAGCAGTACTTC
>TRBJ2-5|TRBD2|-|TRBV7-2|16
CASSGRLAGLLETQYF
TGTGCCAGCAGCGGACGACTAGCGGGACTACTAGAGACCCAGTACTTC
>TRBJ2-1|-|-|TRBV5-4|15
CASSPAGGLGNEQFF
TGTGCCAGCAGCCCTGCTGGAGGTCTGGGCAATGAGCAGTTCTTC
>TRBJ1-1|-|once|TRBV7-9|15
CASSLDPALNTEAFF
TGTGCCAGCAGCTTAGACCCAGCCCTGAACACTGAAGCTTTCTTT
>TRBJ2-6|-|-|TRBV10-3|18
CATFPAGTDQSGANVLTF
TGTGCCACCTTTCCGGCGGGGACAGACCAATCTGGGGCCAACGTCCTGACTTTC
>TRBJ2-5|-|-|TRBV5-1|14
CASSSYSRGQTQYF
TGCGCCAGCAGCTCCTACTCTCGGGGGCAGACCCAGTACTTC
>TRBJ2-7|TRBD1|-|TRBV5-1|14
CASSGTGGSSEQYF
TGCGCCAGCAGCGGAACAGGGGGCTCGAGCGAGCAGTACTTC
>TRBJ2-3|-|-|TRBV7-2|16
CASSPRPPFFTDTQYF
TGTGCCAGCAGCCCGCGACCGCCCTTCTTCACAGATACGCAGTATTTT
>TRBJ2-7|-|-|TRBV28|13
CASSSGTRYEQYF
TGTGCCAGCAGTTCTGGGACACGGTACGAGCAGTACTTC
>TRBJ2-3|TRBD2|-|TRBV28|16
CASSVGLAGGADTQYF
TGTGCCAGCAGCGTCGGGCTAGCGGGAGGCGCAGATACGCAGTATTTT
>TRBJ1-2|TRBD1|-|TRBV6-5|14
CASSYQDRVGGYTF
TGTGCCAGCAGTTACCAGGACAGGGTGGGTGGCTACACCTTC
>TRBJ2-3|TRBD2|-|TRBV5-1|16
CASSPGVAGPTDTQYF
TGCGCCAGCAGCCCGGGTGTAGCGGGCCCCACAGATACGCAGTATTTT
>TRBJ1-2|-|-|TRBV18|14
CASSPLEGGRGYTF
TGTGCCAGCTCACCTCTTGAGGGGGGTCGGGGCTACACCTTC
>TRBJ2-1|-|-|TRBV7-6|12
CASSPTSSGQFF
TGTGCCAGCAGCCCTACCTCCTCCGGGCAGTTCTTC
>TRBJ2-7|TRBD2|once|TRBV18|17
CASSPESTSGRAYEQYF
TGTGCCAGCTCACCAGAGTCGACTAGCGGGAGGGCCTACGAGCAGTACTTC
>TRBJ2-1|TRBD2|-|TRBV28|15
CASSPASGIWNEQFF
TGTGCCAGCAGCCCTGCTAGCGGAATTTGGAATGAGCAGTTCTTC
>TRBJ1-2|TRBD1|-|TRBV5-6|14
CASSWTGSNYGYTF
TGTGCCAGCAGCTGGACAGGGTCGAACTATGGCTACACCTTC
>TRBJ1-5|-|-|TRBV28|15
CASSSPTGGNQPQHF
TGTGCCAGCAGTTCCCCGACAGGCGGCAATCAGCCCCAGCATTTT
>TRBJ2-7|TRBD2|-|TRBV19|18
CASSRSGLAGSSSYEQYF
TGTGCCAGTAGCCGATCTGGACTAGCGGGTTCTTCCTCCTACGAGCAGTACTTC
>TRBJ2-5|TRBD2|-|TRBV4-2|14
CASSQAGGQETQYF
TGTGCCAGCAGCCAAGCGGGAGGGCAAGAGACCCAGTACTTC
>TRBJ2-2|TRBD2|once|TRBV19|14
CASRSGRDTGELFF
TGTGCCAGTAGGAGCGGGAGGGACACCGGGGAGCTGTTTTTT
>TRBJ2-7|-|-|TRBV7-2|15
CASSLDTGFLYEQYF
TGTGCCAGCAGCTTAGACACAGGGTTTCTTTACGAGCAGTACTTC
>TRBJ2-7|-|-|TRBV28|15
CASRFWNRASYEQYF
TGTGCCAGCAGGTTTTGGAACAGGGCATCCTACGAGCAGTACTTC
>TRBJ1-2|-|-|TRBV5-4|14
CASSPTDSNYGYTF
TGTGCCAGCAGCCCGACGGACAGCAACTATGGCTACACCTTC
>TRBJ2-5|TRBD1|-|TRBV6-5|15
CASSSGQASQETQYF
TGTGCCAGCAGTTCTGGACAGGCCTCCCAAGAGACCCAGTACTTC
>TRBJ2-3|-|-|TRBV2|14
CASSTLRVEDTQYF
TGTGCCAGCAGTACCCTCCGGGTGGAAGATACGCAGTATTTT
>TRBJ2-7|TRBD1|-|TRBV27|15
CASSTWTGGTYEQYF
TGTGCCAGCAGTACATGGACAGGGGGCACCTACGAGCAGTACTTC
>TRBJ2-1|-|-|TRBV15|15
CATSRATSTRNEQFF
TGTGCCACCAGCAGAGCTACTAGCACAAGGAATGAGCAGTTCTTC
>TRBJ2-7|TRBD2|-|TRBV28|14
CASIPGGSYHEQYF
TGTGCCAGCATCCCCGGCGGGAGCTACCACGAGCAGTACTTC
>TRBJ1-2|-|-|TRBV7-2|13
CASSQATGYGYTF
TGTGCCAGCAGCCAGGCTACAGGGTACGGCTACACCTTC
>TRBJ1-4|-|-|TRBV19|13
CATRAPASEKLFF
TGTGCCACCAGGGCCCCGGCCAGCGAAAAACTGTTTTTT
>TRBJ2-5|-|-|TRBV2|11
CASSREETQYF
TGTGCCAGCAGTAGAGAAGAGACCCAGTACTTC
>TRBJ2-3|-|-|TRBV5-1|20
CASSSSLRDWFEVSTDTQYF
TGCGCCAGCAGCTCGAGTCTCCGGGACTGGTTCGAAGTGTCCACAGATACGCAGTATTTT
>TRBJ2-7|TRBD1|-|TRBV23-1|17
CASSQSRTGRKTYEQYF
TGCGCCAGCAGTCAATCTAGGACAGGTCGAAAAACCTACGAGCAGTACTTC
>TRBJ2-7|TRBD2|-|TRBV15|17
CATSRERRASGRSEQYF
TGTGCCACCAGCCGTGAGAGGAGGGCTAGCGGGAGAAGCGAGCAGTACTTC